The text below deals with one T cell receptor beta chain. The sample originates from a study of technical replicates of blood from a handful of donors. J was trimmed by 3 bases and V by 4 bases; bases with no gene match: 6. The CDR3 totals 15 residues. Germline-derived CDR1 and CDR2 are SGHDT and YYEEEE. Sequenced by immunoSEQ multiplex PCR; TCRdb stores in-frame clones only, minus some. This sample carries approximately 75,000 clones, approximately 96% of them seen once, and the ten largest clones take around 0.39%. Sequencing input: T cells isolated from PBMCs. The sequence came from a human donor in good health. The rearrangement uses TRBV5-6 and TRBJ2-7; TRBD2 aligns across 11 bases. This CDR3 reads CASSTGTSGFYEQYF. The CDR3 DNA reads TGTGCCAGCAGCACAGGGACTAGCGGTTTCTACGAGCAGTACTTC.